This T cell receptor beta chain was recovered during a study of cytomegalovirus exposure and HLA in healthy donors. Between the trimmed V and J ends, which lost 1 base and 5 bases, there was a span of 9 bases. This CDR3 comprises 14 residues. Germline V gives CDR1 LGHNA, CDR2 YSLEER. The study ran its PCR with 60 Vbeta and 13 Jbeta primers. Method: immunoSEQ multiplex PCR; TCRdb's copy keeps in-frame clones and lacks some. The sample yields more than 150,000 clones, 75% to 80% seen once. This clone was seen more than once but under ten times. This receptor was obtained from a man aged 50 to 60 in good health and CMV-seropositive. The specimen was PBMCs. The chain is built from TRBV4-3 and TRBJ2-1, with D perhaps matching TRBD1 (5 bases). CDR3 nucleotides: TGCGCCAGCAGCCAAGGGGGCTTCGACAATGAGCAGTTCTTC. Amino acids: CASSQGGFDNEQFF.